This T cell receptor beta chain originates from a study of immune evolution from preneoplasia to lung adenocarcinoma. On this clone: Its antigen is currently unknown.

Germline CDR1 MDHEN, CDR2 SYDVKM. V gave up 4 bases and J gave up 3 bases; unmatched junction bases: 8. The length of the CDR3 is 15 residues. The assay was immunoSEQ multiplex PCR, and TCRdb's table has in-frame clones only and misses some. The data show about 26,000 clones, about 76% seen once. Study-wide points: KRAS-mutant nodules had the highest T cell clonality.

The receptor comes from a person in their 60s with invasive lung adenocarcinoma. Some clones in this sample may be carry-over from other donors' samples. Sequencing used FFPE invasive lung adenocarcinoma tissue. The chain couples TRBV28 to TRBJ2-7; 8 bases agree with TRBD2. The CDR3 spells CASSSPGLVNYEQYF. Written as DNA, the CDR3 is TGTGCCAGCAGTTCTCCGGGACTAGTGAACTACGAGCAGTACTTC.